This TCR beta chain was captured by sequencing in a study of CD4 and CD8 cells across lung adenocarcinoma regions. TCRdb redid the calling of the PCR reads with MiXCR, one entry per CDR3 protein. The sample lists about 25,000 distinct CDR3 sequences, around 53% seen once, with approximately 45% in the top ten. Donors had localized lung adenocarcinoma, a non-small cell lung cancer. V was clipped by 7 bases and J by 2 bases, with 7 bases between them. Germline assignment: CDR1 KGHDR and CDR2 SFDVKD. This CDR3 has 12 amino acids. This sequence was found in a male donor with lung adenocarcinoma. The CD4 and CD8 labels of this study may be unreliable. The J gene is TRBJ2-5, the V gene TRBV24-1, with no clear D. Sequenced: CD8+ T cells from the center of a lung tumor. CDR3 loop: CATRAEQETQYF. The CDR3 DNA sequence: TGTGCCACCAGGGCAGAGCAAGAGACCCAGTACTTC.